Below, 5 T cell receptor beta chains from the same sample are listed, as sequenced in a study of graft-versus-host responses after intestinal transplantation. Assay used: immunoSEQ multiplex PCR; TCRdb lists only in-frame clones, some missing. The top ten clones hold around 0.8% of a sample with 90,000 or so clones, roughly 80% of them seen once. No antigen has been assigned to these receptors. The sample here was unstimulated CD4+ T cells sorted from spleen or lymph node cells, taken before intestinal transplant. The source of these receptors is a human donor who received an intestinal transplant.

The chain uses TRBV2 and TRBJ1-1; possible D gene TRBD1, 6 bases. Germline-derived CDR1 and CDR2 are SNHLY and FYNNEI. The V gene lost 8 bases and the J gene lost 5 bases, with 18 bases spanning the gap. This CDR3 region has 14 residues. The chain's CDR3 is CASRDNELSTEAFF. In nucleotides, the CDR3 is TGTGCCAGCCGGGACAACGAATTAAGTACTGAAGCTTTCTTT.

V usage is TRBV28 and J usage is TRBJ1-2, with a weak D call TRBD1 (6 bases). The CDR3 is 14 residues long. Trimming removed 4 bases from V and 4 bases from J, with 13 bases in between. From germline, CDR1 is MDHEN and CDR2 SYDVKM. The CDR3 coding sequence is TGTGCCAGCAGTTCCTCAGGGGCGTCCTATGGCTACACCTTC. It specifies CASSSSGASYGYTF.

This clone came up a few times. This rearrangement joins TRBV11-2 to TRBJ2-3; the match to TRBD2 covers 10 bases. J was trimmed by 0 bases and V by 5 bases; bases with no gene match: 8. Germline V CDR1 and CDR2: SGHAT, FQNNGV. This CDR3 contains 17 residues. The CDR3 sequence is CASSTWTSGASTDTQYF. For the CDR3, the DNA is TGTGCCAGCAGCACATGGACTAGCGGAGCTAGCACAGATACGCAGTATTTT.

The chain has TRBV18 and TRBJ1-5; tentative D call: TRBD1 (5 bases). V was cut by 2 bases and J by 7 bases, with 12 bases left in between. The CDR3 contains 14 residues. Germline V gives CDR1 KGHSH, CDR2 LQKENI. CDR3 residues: CASSPETPGQPQHF. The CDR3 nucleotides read TGTGCCAGCTCACCAGAAACACCAGGGCAGCCCCAGCATTTT. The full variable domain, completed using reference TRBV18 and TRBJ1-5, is NAGVMQNPRHLVRRRGQEARLRCSPMKGHSHVYWYRQLPEEGLKFMVYLQKENIIDESGMPKERFSAEFPKEGPSILRIQQVVRGDSAAYFCASSPETPGQPQHFGDGTRLSIL.

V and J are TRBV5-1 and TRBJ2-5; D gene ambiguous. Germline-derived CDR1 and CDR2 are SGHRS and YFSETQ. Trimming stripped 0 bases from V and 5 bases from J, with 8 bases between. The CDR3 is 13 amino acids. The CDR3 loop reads CASSLGSGETQYF. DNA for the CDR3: TGCGCCAGCAGCTTGGGTTCCGGGGAGACCCAGTACTTC.